This T cell receptor (beta chain) was identified during a study of T cells after yellow fever vaccination. Findings and limits, study-wide: Repertoires sorted by FACS could include abundant clonotypes that are contaminants from the bulk population.

The germline V and J ends were trimmed by 5 bases and 6 bases, with 7 bases remaining between them. Per the germline V gene, CDR1 is MGHDK and CDR2 is SYGVNS. This CDR3 contains 11 residues. Notes on this clonotype: Its target is unknown.

5'RACE template switching added a universal primer site and UMIs to TCR cDNA. TCRdb recomputed calls from the 5' RACE reads with MiXCR, one row per CDR3 protein. The sample holds approximately 610,000 distinct CDR3 sequences, about a sixth seen once. This TCR was recovered from a man between 18 and 35 years old who received the YFV17D yellow fever vaccine. The J gene is TRBJ2-5, the V gene TRBV25-1, with unresolved D. The source was PBMCs, collected around 5 days after the first yellow fever vaccination. CDR3 amino acids: CASSITQTQYF. The CDR3 bases are TGTGCCAGCAGTATCACACAGACCCAGTACTTC. The entire variable domain, with the rest obtained from reference TRBV25-1 and TRBJ2-5, is as follows: EADIYQTPRYLVIGTGKKITLECSQTMGHDKMYWYQQDPGMELHLIHYSYGVNSTEKGDLSSESTVSRIRTEHFPLTLESARPSHTSQYLCASSITQTQYFGPGTRLLVL.